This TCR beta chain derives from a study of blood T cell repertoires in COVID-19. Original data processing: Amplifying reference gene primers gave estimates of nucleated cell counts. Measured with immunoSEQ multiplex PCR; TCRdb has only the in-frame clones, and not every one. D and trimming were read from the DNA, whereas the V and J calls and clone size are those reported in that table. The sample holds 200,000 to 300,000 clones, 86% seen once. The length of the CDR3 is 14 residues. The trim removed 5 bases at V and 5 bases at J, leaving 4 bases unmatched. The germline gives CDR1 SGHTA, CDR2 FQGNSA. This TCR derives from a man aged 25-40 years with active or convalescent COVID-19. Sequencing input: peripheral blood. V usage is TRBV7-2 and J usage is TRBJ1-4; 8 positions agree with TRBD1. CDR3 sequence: CASSLRTGNEKLFF. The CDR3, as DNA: TGTGCCAGCAGCCTCCGGACAGGGAATGAAAAACTGTTTTTT.